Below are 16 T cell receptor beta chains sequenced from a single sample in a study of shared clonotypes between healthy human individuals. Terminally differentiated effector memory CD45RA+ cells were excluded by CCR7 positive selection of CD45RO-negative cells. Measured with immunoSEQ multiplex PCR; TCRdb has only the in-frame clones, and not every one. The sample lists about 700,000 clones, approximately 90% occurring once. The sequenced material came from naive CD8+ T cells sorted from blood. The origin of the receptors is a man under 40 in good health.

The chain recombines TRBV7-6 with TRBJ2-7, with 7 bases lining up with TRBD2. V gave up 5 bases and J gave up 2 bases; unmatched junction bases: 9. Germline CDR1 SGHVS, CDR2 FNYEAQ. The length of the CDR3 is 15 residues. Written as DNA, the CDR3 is TGTGCCAGCAGCGCCGCTGGCGGGAGACCCTACGAGCAGTACTTC. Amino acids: CASSAAGGRPYEQYF.

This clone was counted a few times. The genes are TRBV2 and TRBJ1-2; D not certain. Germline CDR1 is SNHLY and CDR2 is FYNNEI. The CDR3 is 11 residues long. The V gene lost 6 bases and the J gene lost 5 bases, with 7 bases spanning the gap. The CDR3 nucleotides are TGTGCCAGCAGCGATCTATATGGCTACACCTTC. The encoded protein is CASSDLYGYTF.

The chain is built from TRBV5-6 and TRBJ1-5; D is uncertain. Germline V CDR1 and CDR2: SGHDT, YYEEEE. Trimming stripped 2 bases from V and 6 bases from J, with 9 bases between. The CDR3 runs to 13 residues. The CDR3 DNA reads TGTGCCAGCAGCTTTGGGAGGGCTCAGCCCCAGCATTTT. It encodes CASSFGRAQPQHF.

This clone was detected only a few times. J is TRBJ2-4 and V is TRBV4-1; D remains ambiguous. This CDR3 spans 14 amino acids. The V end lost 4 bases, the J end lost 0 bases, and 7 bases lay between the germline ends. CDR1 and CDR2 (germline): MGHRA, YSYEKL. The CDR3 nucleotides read TGCGCCAGCAGCCCGGCGGTAGCCAAAAACATTCAGTACTTC. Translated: CASSPAVAKNIQYF.

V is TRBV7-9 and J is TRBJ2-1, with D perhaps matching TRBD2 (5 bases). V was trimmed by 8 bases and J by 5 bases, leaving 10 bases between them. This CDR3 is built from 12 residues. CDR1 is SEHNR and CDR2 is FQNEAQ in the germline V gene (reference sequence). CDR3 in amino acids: CASPEGNNEQFF. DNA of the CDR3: TGTGCCAGCCCCGAGGGCAACAATGAGCAGTTCTTC. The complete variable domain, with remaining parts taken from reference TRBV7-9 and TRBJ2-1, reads DTGVSQNPRHKITKRGQNVTFRCDPISEHNRLYWYRQTLGQGPEFLTYFQNEAQLEKSRLLSDRFSAERPKGSFSTLEIQRTEQGDSAMYLCASPEGNNEQFFGPGTRLTVL.

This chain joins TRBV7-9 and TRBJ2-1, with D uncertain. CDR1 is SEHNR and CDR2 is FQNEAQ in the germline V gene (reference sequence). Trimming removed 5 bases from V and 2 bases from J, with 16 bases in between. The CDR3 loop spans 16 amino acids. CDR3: CASSPPGGITYNEQFF. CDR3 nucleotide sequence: TGTGCCAGCAGCCCCCCCGGTGGGATCACCTACAATGAGCAGTTCTTC.

CDR3 coding DNA: TGTGCCTGGAGTGAACAGGGCAATCAGCCCCAGCATTTT. Its protein product is CAWSEQGNQPQHF. The J gene is TRBJ1-5, the V gene TRBV30, with D possibly being TRBD1 (5 bases). Trimming took 1 base from V and 2 from J, leaving 6 bases between them. Germline CDR1 GTSNPN, CDR2 SVGIG (reference sequence). This CDR3 spans 13 amino acids.

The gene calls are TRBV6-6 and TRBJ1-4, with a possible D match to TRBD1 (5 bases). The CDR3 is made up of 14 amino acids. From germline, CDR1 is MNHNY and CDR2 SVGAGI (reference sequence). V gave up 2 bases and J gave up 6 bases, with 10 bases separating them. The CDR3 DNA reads TGTGCCAGCAGTTACGGGGGGACGGATGAAAAACTGTTTTTT. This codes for CASSYGGTDEKLFF.

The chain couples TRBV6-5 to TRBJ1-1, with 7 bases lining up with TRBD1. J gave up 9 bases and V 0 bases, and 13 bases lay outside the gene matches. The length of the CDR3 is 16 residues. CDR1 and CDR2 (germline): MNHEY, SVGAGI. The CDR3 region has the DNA TGTGCCAGCAGTTACTCTCCAAAATTCCGGGACAGCAAAGCTTTCTTT. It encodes CASSYSPKFRDSKAFF.

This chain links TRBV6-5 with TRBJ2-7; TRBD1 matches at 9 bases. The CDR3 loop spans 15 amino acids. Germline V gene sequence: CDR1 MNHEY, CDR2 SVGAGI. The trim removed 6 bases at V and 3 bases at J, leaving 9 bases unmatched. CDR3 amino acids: CASSGQGKELYEQYF. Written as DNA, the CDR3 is TGTGCCAGCAGCGGACAGGGGAAAGAACTCTACGAGCAGTACTTC.

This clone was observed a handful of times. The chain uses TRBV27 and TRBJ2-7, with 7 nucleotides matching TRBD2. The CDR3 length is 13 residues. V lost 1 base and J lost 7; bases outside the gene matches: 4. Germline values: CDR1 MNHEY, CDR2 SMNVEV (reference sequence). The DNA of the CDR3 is TGTGCCAGCAGTTTATGGGGGGGGAGGGAGCAGTACTTC. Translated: CASSLWGGREQYF.

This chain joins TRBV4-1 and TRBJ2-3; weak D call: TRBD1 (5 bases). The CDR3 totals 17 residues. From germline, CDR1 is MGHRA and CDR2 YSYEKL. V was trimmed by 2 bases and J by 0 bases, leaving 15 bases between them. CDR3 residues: CASSQRTGYLSTDTQYF. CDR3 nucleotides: TGCGCCAGCAGCCAACGAACAGGCTATCTTAGCACAGATACGCAGTATTTT.

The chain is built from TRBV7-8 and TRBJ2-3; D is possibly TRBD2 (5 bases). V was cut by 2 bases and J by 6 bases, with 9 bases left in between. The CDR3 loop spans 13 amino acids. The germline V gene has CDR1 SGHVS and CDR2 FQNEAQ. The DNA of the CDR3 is TGTGCCAGCAGCTTACTGGGAGTTGATACGCAGTATTTT. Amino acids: CASSLLGVDTQYF.

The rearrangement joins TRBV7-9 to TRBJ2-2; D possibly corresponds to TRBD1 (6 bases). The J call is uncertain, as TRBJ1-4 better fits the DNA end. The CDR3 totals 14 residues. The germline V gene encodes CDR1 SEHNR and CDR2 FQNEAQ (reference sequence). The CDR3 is CASSSVGGQIKLFF. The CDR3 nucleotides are TGTGCCAGCAGCTCTGTGGGGGGCCAGATAAAACTGTTTTTT.

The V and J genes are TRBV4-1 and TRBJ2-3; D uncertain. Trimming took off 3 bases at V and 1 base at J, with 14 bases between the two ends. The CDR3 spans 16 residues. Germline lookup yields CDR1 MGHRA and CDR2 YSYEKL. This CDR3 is CASSQTLAAGTDTQYF. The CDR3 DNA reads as TGCGCCAGCAGCCAGACTTTAGCAGCCGGCACAGATACGCAGTATTTT.

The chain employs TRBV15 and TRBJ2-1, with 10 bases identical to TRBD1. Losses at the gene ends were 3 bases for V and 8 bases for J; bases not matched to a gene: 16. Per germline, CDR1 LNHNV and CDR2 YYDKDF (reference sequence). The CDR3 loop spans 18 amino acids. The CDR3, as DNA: TGTGCCACCAGCAGGCACCCGGGACAGGGGAAAGGTTCCGATGAGCAGTTCTTC. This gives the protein CATSRHPGQGKGSDEQFF.